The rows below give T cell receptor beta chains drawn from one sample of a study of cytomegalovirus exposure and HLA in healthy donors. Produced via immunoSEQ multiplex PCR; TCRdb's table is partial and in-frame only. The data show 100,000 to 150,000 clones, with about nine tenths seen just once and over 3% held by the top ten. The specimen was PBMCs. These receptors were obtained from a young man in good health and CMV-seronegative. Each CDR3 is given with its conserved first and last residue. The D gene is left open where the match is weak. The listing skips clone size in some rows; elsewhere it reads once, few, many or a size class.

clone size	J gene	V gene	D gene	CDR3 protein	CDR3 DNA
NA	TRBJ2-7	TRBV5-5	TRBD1	CASSLHLGQGIYEQYF	TGTGCCAGCAGCTTGCACCTCGGACAGGGGATCTACGAGCAGTACTTC
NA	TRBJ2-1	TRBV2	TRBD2	CASRVSGGLYNEQFF	TGTGCCAGCAGAGTTAGCGGGGGGCTTTACAATGAGCAGTTCTTC
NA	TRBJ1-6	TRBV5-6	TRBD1	CASSLWRQGLYSPLHF	TGTGCCAGCAGCCTATGGCGACAGGGATTATATTCACCCCTCCACTTT
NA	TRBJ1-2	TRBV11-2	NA	CASSWLLSPNYGYTF	TGTGCCAGCAGCTGGTTGCTATCCCCGAACTATGGCTACACCTTC
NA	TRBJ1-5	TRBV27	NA	CASSPGGVPPQHF	TGTGCCAGCAGTCCTGGGGGGGTCCCGCCCCAGCATTTT
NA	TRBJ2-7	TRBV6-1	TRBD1	CASRWDRAYEQYF	TGTGCCAGCAGATGGGACAGGGCCTACGAGCAGTACTTC
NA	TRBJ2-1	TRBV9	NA	CASSPSTGYNEQFF	TGTGCCAGCAGCCCCTCGACAGGATACAATGAGCAGTTCTTC
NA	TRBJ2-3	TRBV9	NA	CASSAQGGADTQYF	TGTGCCAGCAGCGCACAGGGTGGCGCAGATACGCAGTATTTT
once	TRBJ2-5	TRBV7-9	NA	CASKERGWETQYF	TGTGCCAGCAAGGAACGGGGGTGGGAGACCCAGTACTTC
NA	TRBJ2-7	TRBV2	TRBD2	CASWRGAYEQYF	TGTGCCAGCTGGCGGGGGGCCTACGAGCAGTACTTC